These T cell receptor beta chains were read from a single sample in a study of beta chain features in type 1 diabetes. Produced via immunoSEQ multiplex PCR; TCRdb's table is partial and in-frame only. The data contain around 50,000 clones, roughly 48% of them singletons. The sample was stem cell memory CD4+ T cells from blood. The source is a man aged 30 to 39 with type 1 diabetes. CDR3s leave out the opening cysteine and the closing phenylalanine or tryptophan. Each record gives: J gene, clone size, V gene, CDR3 length, CDR3 protein. Not all rows give a size; the values are once, few, many and, for expanded clones, a class.

J: TRBJ2-7; size: .; V: TRBV5-1; length: 12; CDR3: ASSPIDRNYEQY
J: TRBJ2-5; size: .; V: TRBV4-2; length: 14; CDR3: ASSQAASREGRLEY
J: TRBJ1-2; size: .; V: TRBV1; length: 12; CDR3: TSSNTGENYGYT
J: TRBJ1-2; size: few; V: TRBV29-1; length: 12; CDR3: SVEERDRGDGYT
J: TRBJ2-1; size: .; V: TRBV9; length: 13; CDR3: ASSWTSGAYNEQF
J: TRBJ2-2; size: .; V: TRBV11-3; length: 13; CDR3: ASSPRVGGTGELF
J: TRBJ2-6; size: few; V: TRBV5-4; length: 14; CDR3: ASSLAVYSGANVLT
J: TRBJ1-1; size: once; V: TRBV30; length: 9; CDR3: AWLQDRRTS
J: TRBJ1-3; size: .; V: TRBV18; length: 13; CDR3: ASSPSGGIGNTIY
J: TRBJ2-1; size: .; V: TRBV21-1; length: 13; CDR3: ASSKEGATYNEQF
J: TRBJ2-1; size: .; V: TRBV30; length: 13; CDR3: AWTSGRASYNEQF
J: TRBJ1-5; size: .; V: TRBV23-1; length: 14; CDR3: ASSQIGTGGNQPQH
J: TRBJ1-1; size: .; V: TRBV5-4; length: 13; CDR3: ASSLTGTGGAGTF
J: TRBJ2-3; size: .; V: TRBV7-2; length: 14; CDR3: ASSPRLAGGSDTQY
J: TRBJ2-3; size: few; V: TRBV10-3; length: 12; CDR3: AISESGLTDTQY
J: TRBJ1-1; size: few; V: TRBV6-1; length: 11; CDR3: ASSELPNTEAF
J: TRBJ1-1; size: .; V: TRBV29-1; length: 11; CDR3: SVSRQAGAEAF
J: TRBJ1-3; size: .; V: TRBV2; length: 11; CDR3: ASSGVTGNTIY
J: TRBJ1-1; size: .; V: TRBV30; length: 14; CDR3: AWSPIWGGAGTEAF
J: TRBJ2-7; size: .; V: TRBV11-3; length: 11; CDR3: ASSPTARGEQY
J: TRBJ2-3; size: .; V: TRBV21-1; length: 12; CDR3: ASRTSGSTDTQY
J: TRBJ2-3; size: few; V: TRBV12-5; length: 14; CDR3: ASGSGTGLSTDTQY
J: TRBJ2-5; size: .; V: TRBV7-9; length: 13; CDR3: ASSTGTSVRETQY
J: TRBJ2-6; size: .; V: TRBV7-9; length: 15; CDR3: ASSLGGRRSGANVLT
J: TRBJ1-4; size: .; V: TRBV9; length: 14; CDR3: ASSVGGSRFGEKLF
J: TRBJ2-1; size: .; V: TRBV7-8; length: 13; CDR3: ASSSALSGGVEQF
J: TRBJ2-5; size: .; V: TRBV6-5; length: 13; CDR3: ASSYNEGRQETQY
J: TRBJ1-5; size: few; V: TRBV28; length: 10; CDR3: ASDILSQPQH
J: TRBJ2-6; size: .; V: TRBV18; length: 15; CDR3: ASSPQGTGTGANVLT
J: TRBJ2-7; size: once; V: TRBV7-8; length: 13; CDR3: ASSLKGTGTYEQY
J: TRBJ2-7; size: few; V: TRBV6-5; length: 13; CDR3: ASSSRTSGFNEQY
J: TRBJ2-7; size: few; V: TRBV18; length: 13; CDR3: ASSPDDRVSYEQY
J: TRBJ1-2; size: .; V: TRBV5-4; length: 13; CDR3: ASSPGQGRGYGYT
J: TRBJ2-1; size: .; V: TRBV19; length: 14; CDR3: ASSNPYGRADNEQF
J: TRBJ2-3; size: .; V: TRBV7-9; length: 13; CDR3: ASSPPARPGDTQY
J: TRBJ2-1; size: few; V: TRBV29-1; length: 14; CDR3: SAQPGTRGIYNEQF
J: TRBJ2-1; size: .; V: TRBV28; length: 14; CDR3: ASSYGGLARENEQF
J: TRBJ1-5; size: few; V: TRBV5-1; length: 16; CDR3: ASSLDRGTGRSNQPQH
J: TRBJ2-7; size: once; V: TRBV10-3; length: 14; CDR3: AISEKYKVRSGEQY
J: TRBJ2-7; size: .; V: TRBV7-2; length: 12; CDR3: ASSLGVGSYEQY
J: TRBJ1-1; size: .; V: TRBV7-2; length: 17; CDR3: ASSLVFDRGYFVNTEAF
J: TRBJ2-3; size: .; V: TRBV7-6; length: 11; CDR3: ASSFRGGDTQY
J: TRBJ1-2; size: few; V: TRBV5-1; length: 11; CDR3: ASSKGQNYGYT
J: TRBJ1-2; size: few; V: TRBV5-1; length: 10; CDR3: ASSLDTYGYT
J: TRBJ2-1; size: .; V: TRBV29-1; length: 12; CDR3: SVVDGSSYNEQF